This T cell receptor (beta chain) was identified in a study of T-cell reconstitution after alpha-beta-depleted transplantation in children. Whole-study results and caveats: For some patients, TCRbeta diversity was high at day 60 because of recipient T cells and thymic progenitors that survived. Several hundred expanded graft clones reportedly supplied alpha-beta T cells about two months after transplant. Counts and diversity of T cells one year after transplant came mostly from newly produced T cells.

Germline assignment: CDR1 MNHEY and CDR2 SVGEGT. With 7 bases clipped from V and 0 bases from J, the junction kept 19 bases outside the gene matches. The CDR3 runs to 21 residues. This clonotype was observed a few times. Its antigen is not known. Unique molecular identifiers were incorporated during preparation of the TCRbeta library. Each CDR3 protein gets one entry after TCRdb re-called the PCR reads with MiXCR. The sample contains about 900,000 distinct CDR3 sequences, about 26% of which appear only once. The sequence was collected from a boy under three years old who had a stem cell transplant for SCID, so the T cells may come from the graft donor. The sequenced sample was PBMCs, mostly from graft donor cells, obtained 360 days after TCRalphabeta/CD19-depleted stem cell transplant. V and J are TRBV6-2 or TRBV6-3 and TRBJ2-1; 12 bases align to TRBD2. CDR3 protein: CASTSVGELAGGQSSYNEQFF. DNA of the CDR3: TGTGCCAGCACCTCTGTAGGTGAACTAGCGGGGGGCCAGAGCTCCTACAATGAGCAGTTCTTC.